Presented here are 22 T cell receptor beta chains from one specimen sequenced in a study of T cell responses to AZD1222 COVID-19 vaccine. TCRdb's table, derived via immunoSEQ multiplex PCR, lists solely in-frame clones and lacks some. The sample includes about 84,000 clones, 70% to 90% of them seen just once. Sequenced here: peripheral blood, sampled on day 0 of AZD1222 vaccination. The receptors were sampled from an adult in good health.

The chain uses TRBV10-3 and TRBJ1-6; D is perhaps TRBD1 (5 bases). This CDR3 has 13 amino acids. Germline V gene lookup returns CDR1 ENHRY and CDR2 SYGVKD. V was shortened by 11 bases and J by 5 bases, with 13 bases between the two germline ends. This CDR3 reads CALGGSHNSPLHF. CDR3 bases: TGTGCCCTCGGGGGGAGTCATAATTCACCCCTCCACTTT.

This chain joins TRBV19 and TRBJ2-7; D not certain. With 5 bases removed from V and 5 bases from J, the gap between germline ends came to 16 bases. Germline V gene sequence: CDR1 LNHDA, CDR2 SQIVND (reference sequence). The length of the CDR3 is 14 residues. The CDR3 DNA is TGTGCCAGTAGTCGAGGCGGCCAGGTCCACGAGCAGTACTTC. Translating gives CASSRGGQVHEQYF.

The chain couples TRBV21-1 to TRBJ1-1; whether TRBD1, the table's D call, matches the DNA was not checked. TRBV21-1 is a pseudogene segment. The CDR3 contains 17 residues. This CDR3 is CASSNGREGQLNTEAFF. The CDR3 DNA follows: TGTGCCAGCAGCAATGGTCGAGAGGGACAGTTGAACACTGAAGCTTTCTTT.

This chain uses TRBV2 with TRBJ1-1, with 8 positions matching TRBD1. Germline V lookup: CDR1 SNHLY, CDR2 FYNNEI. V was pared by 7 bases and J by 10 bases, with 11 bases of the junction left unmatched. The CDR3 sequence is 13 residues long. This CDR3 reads CASTRTGIKGAFF. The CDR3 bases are TGTGCCAGCACTCGGACAGGGATCAAAGGAGCTTTCTTT.

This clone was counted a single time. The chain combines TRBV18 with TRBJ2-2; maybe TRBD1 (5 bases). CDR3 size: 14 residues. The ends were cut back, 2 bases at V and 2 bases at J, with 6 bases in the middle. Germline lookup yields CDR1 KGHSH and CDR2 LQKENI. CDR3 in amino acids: CASSPDRNTGELFF. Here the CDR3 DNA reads TGTGCCAGCTCACCAGACAGAAACACCGGGGAGCTGTTTTTT.

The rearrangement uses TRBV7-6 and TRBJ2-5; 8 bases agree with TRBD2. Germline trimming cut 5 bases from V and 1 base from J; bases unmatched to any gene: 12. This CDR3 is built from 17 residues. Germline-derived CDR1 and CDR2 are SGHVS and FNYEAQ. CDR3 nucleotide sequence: TGTGCCAGCAGCCTACTGGGGCGGGAGGATCCCCAAGAGACCCAGTACTTC. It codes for CASSLLGREDPQETQYF.

Written as DNA, the CDR3 is TGTGCCAGTAGTTGGCAGGGGGGCAATCAGCCCCAGCATTTT. Translating it yields CASSWQGGNQPQHF. V usage is TRBV19 and J usage is TRBJ1-5; 7 bases match TRBD1. Per the germline V gene, CDR1 is LNHDA and CDR2 is SQIVND (reference sequence). V shed 5 bases and J 2 bases; nucleotides not matched to a gene: 3. The CDR3 contains 14 residues.

The CDR3 loop is CASSPPGRDNSPLHF. In nucleotides, the CDR3 is TGTGCCAGCTCACCACCCGGCAGGGATAATTCACCCCTCCACTTT. This chain links TRBV18 with TRBJ1-6; TRBD1 might be the D (5 bases). Trimming took off 0 bases at V and 5 bases at J, with 8 bases between the two ends. Germline CDR1 is KGHSH and CDR2 is LQKENI. The CDR3 is 15 residues long. Combining the CDR3 with reference TRBV18 and TRBJ1-6 gives the whole variable domain NAGVMQNPRHLVRRRGQEARLRCSPMKGHSHVYWYRQLPEEGLKFMVYLQKENIIDESGMPKERFSAEFPKEGPSILRIQQVVRGDSAAYFCASSPPGRDNSPLHFGNGTRLTVT.

CDR3 amino acids: CASRQGLRTEAFF. The DNA for the CDR3 is TGTGCCAGCAGGCAGGGGTTGAGGACTGAAGCTTTCTTT. The chain couples TRBV27 to TRBJ1-1, with D possibly being TRBD1 (6 bases). This CDR3 region has 13 residues. From germline, CDR1 is MNHEY and CDR2 SMNVEV (reference sequence). V shed 6 bases and J shed 5 bases, with 13 bases lying between them.

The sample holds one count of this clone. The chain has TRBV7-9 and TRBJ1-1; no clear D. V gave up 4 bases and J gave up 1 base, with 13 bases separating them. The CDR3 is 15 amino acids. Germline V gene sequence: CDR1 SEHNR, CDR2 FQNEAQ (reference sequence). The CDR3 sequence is CASSSPGPGNTEAFF. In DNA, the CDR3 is TGTGCCAGCAGCTCCCCGGGCCCCGGGAACACTGAAGCTTTCTTT.

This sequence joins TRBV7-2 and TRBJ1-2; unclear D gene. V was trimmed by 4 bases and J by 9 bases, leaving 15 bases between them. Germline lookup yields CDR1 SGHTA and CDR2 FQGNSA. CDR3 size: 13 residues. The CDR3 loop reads CASSYPGSRSYTF. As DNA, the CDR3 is TGTGCCAGCAGCTACCCGGGGAGTAGAAGCTACACCTTC.

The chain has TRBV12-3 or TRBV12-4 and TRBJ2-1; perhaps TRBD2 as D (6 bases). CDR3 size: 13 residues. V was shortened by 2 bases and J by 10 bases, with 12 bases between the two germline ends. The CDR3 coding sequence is TGTGCCAGCAGTTTACTCCTTGGGGGGGAGCAGTTCTTC. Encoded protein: CASSLLLGGEQFF.

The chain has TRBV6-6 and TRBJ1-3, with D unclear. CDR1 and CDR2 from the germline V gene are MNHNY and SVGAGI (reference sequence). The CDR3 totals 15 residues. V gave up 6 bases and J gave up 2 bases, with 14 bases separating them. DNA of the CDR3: TGTGCCAGCAGGACCCCCGGGCTGGCTGGAAACACCATATATTTT. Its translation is CASRTPGLAGNTIYF.

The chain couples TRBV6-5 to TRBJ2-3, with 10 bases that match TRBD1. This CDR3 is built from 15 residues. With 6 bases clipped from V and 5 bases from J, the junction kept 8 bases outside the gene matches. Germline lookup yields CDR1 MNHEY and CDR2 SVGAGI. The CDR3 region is CASSRQGARGDTQYF. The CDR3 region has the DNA TGTGCCAGCAGCCGACAGGGGGCGCGGGGAGATACGCAGTATTTT.

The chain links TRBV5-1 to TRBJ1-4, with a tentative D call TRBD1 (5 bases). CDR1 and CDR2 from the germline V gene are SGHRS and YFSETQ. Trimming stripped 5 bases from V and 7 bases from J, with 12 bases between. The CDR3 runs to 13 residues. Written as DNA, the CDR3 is TGCGCCAGCAGTCCCGGGACGCGTGAAAAACTGTTTTTT. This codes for CASSPGTREKLFF.

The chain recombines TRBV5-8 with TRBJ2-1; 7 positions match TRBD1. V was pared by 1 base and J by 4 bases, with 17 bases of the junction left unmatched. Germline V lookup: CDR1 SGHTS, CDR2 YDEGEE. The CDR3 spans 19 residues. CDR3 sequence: CASSLILRDSLLEYNEQFF. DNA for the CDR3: TGTGCCAGCAGCTTGATCTTACGGGACAGCCTCTTGGAGTACAATGAGCAGTTCTTC.

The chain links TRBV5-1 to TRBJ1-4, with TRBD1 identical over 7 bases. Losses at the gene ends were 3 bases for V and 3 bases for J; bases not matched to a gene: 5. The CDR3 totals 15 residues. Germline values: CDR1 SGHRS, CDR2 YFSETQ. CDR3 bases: TGCGCCAGCAGCTGGACAGGAGGGGCTAATGAAAAACTGTTTTTT. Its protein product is CASSWTGGANEKLFF.

Here the CDR3 DNA reads TGTGCCAGCAGCCCCCTGTGGGCAGTCCCTGGGAGTGGCACTGAAGCTTTCTTT. Translated, it gives CASSPLWAVPGSGTEAFF. This sequence joins TRBV7-9 and TRBJ1-1; no clear D gene. This CDR3 contains 18 residues. Germline-derived CDR1 and CDR2 are SEHNR and FQNEAQ (reference sequence). The V end was cut by 5 bases, the J end by 4 bases, with 26 bases between. Based on the CDR3 plus reference TRBV7-9 and TRBJ1-1, the full variable domain is DTGVSQNPRHKITKRGQNVTFRCDPISEHNRLYWYRQTLGQGPEFLTYFQNEAQLEKSRLLSDRFSAERPKGSFSTLEIQRTEQGDSAMYLCASSPLWAVPGSGTEAFFGQGTRLTVV.

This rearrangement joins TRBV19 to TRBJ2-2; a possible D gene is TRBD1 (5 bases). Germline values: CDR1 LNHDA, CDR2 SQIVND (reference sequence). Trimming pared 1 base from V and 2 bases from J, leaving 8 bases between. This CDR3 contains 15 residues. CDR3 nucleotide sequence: TGTGCCAGTAGTATAGGGCAGGGCAACACCGGGGAGCTGTTTTTT. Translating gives CASSIGQGNTGELFF.

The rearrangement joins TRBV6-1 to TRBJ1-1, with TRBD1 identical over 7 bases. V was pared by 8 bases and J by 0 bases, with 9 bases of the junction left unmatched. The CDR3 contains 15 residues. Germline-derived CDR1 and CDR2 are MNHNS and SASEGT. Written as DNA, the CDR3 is TGTGCCAGCTTCTTTCCGGGACAGATGAACACTGAAGCTTTCTTT. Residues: CASFFPGQMNTEAFF.

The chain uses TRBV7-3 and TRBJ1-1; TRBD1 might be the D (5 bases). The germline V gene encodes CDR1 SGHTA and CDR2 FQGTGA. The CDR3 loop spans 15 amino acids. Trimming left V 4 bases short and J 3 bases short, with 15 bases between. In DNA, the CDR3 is TGTGCCAGCAGCTCAGCCAGGGCCAGTGACACTGAAGCTTTCTTT. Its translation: CASSSARASDTEAFF.

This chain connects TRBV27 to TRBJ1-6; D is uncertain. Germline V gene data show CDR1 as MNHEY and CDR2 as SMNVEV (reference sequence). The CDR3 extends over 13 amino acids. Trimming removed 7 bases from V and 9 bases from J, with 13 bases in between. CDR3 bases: TGTGCCAGCACCCTTAGTTGGGGTTCACCCCTCCACTTT. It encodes CASTLSWGSPLHF.